The source of this T cell receptor (delta chain) is a study of γδ T cells in repeated Plasmodium falciparum infection. Study-level findings and limits: Vgamma9/Vdelta2+ T cells showed a stable polyclonal repertoire with shared TCRgamma sequences.

Flow sorting of PBMC yielded separate Vgamma9/Vdelta2+ and Vdelta2-negative gammadelta T cell populations for bulk repertoire analysis. Germline-derived CDR1 and CDR2 are GEAIGNYY and EKD. Between the trimmed V and J ends, which lost 0 bases and 0 bases, there was a span of 10 bases. CDR3 length: 15 residues. TCRdb re-processed the multiplex PCR reads using CATT. The sample contains tens of thousands of delta-chain clones, 0.75% to 1% of which appear only once. At least ten counts were recorded for this clone. Its antigen remains unidentified. A read error likely explains this, since a far larger clone differs by one base. The same CDR3 arises from other DNA sequences in this sample as well.

This chain links TRDV2 with TRDJ1, with D hard to call. Sequencing was performed on gamma-delta T cells from blood. This sequence originates from a pool of human donors (malaria-infected and uninfected, not separated). DNA of the CDR3: TGTGCCTGTGACACCGTAGTACCGGACACCGATAAACTCATCTTT. Translating it yields CACDTVVPDTDKLIF.